This is a list of T cell receptor beta chains from one sample in a study of blood T cell repertoires in COVID-19. TCRdb's copy holds only in-frame clones and misses some; the assay was immunoSEQ multiplex PCR. The sample lists approximately 61,000 clones, roughly 88% seen once, with less than 20% in the top ten. Sequencing was carried out using peripheral blood. Receptor source: an elderly woman with active COVID-19. Both conserved end residues are trimmed from each CDR3. Fields, in order: V gene, CDR3 protein.

v_call: TRBV18; cdr3_aa: ASSLQGTSYEQY
v_call: TRBV6-5; cdr3_aa: ASSSPGRQGYT
v_call: TRBV6-5; cdr3_aa: AASGNTGELF
v_call: TRBV2; cdr3_aa: ASSLQVYEQY
v_call: TRBV4-2; cdr3_aa: ASSLQWGLAGGQETQY
v_call: TRBV24-1; cdr3_aa: ATSDSRTGETDQPQH
v_call: TRBV19; cdr3_aa: ASSIRQITGPLPANYGYT
v_call: TRBV7-8; cdr3_aa: ASSLAGGADTQY
v_call: TRBV5-1; cdr3_aa: ASSLAASGGIQETQY
v_call: TRBV5-4; cdr3_aa: ASSFPGGPQH
v_call: TRBV6-5; cdr3_aa: ASSYGGGSYEQY
v_call: TRBV9; cdr3_aa: ASSRSTGSAIY
v_call: TRBV27; cdr3_aa: ASSLSVSSGNTIY
v_call: TRBV6-2/TRBV6-3; cdr3_aa: ASSERNYGYT
v_call: TRBV7-8; cdr3_aa: ASSAWGTDSNQPQH
v_call: TRBV29-1; cdr3_aa: SSGLAGESTDTQY
v_call: TRBV6-5; cdr3_aa: ASRASGGYTQY
v_call: TRBV9; cdr3_aa: ASSRTGGSYEQY
v_call: TRBV19; cdr3_aa: ASTGGGQPQH
v_call: TRBV4-2; cdr3_aa: ASSQELQTNYGYT
v_call: TRBV18; cdr3_aa: ASSLQGANTGELF
v_call: TRBV27; cdr3_aa: ASSSTRDRGALNYGYT
v_call: TRBV30; cdr3_aa: ACTGRSYEQY
v_call: TRBV3-1/TRBV3-2; cdr3_aa: ASTKARSSGGAVDEQF
v_call: TRBV5-1; cdr3_aa: ASTDSGGANTGELF
v_call: TRBV4-3; cdr3_aa: ASSSRLGPYEQY
v_call: TRBV18; cdr3_aa: ASSPGYEQY
v_call: TRBV15; cdr3_aa: ATSRDRRSSGANVLT
v_call: TRBV6-5; cdr3_aa: ASSYSITGASYEQY
v_call: TRBV30; cdr3_aa: AWSWRGGLAF
v_call: TRBV4-1; cdr3_aa: ASSQEPVRDGANVLT
v_call: TRBV11-3; cdr3_aa: ASSLRGTTEAF